The 25 T cell receptor beta chains reported below all come from one sample, sequenced in a study of blood T cell repertoires in COVID-19. The assay was immunoSEQ multiplex PCR, and TCRdb's table has in-frame clones only and misses some. The table shows about 380,000 clones, with roughly 87% occurring only once. The specimen sequenced was PBMCs or T cells enriched from blood (not recorded which). The receptors originated from a woman in her twenties or thirties who had recovered from COVID-19.

This clone has a single count. J is TRBJ2-3 and V is TRBV5-1, with D possibly TRBD2 on 6 matching bases. The CDR3 contains 16 residues. V was shortened by 6 bases and J by 0 bases, with 17 bases between the two germline ends. Germline V gene lookup returns CDR1 SGHRS and CDR2 YFSETQ. The CDR3 protein is CASTRGSSESTDTQYF. The CDR3 DNA reads as TGCGCCAGCACCCGGGGGTCATCCGAGAGCACAGATACGCAGTATTTT.

The chain combines TRBV12-2 with TRBJ1-4. TRBV12-2 is reported as a pseudogene. This CDR3 has 16 amino acids. The chain's CDR3 is CASRTSQRERGEKLFF. The CDR3 region has the DNA TGTGCAAGTCGCACTTCACAACGGGAAAGAGGGGAAAAACTGTTTTTT.

Only a few counts were recorded for this clone. V and J are TRBV5-4 and TRBJ2-1, with D tentatively TRBD1 (6 bases). The germline V gene has CDR1 SGHNT and CDR2 YYREEE (reference sequence). This CDR3 contains 14 residues. Trimming shortened V by 2 bases and J by 10 bases, and 16 bases separated the two germline ends. The CDR3 protein is CASSLTRDTIEQFF. In DNA, the CDR3 is TGTGCCAGCAGCTTAACCCGGGACACAATCGAGCAGTTCTTC.

This chain's CDR3 is CASSLGVEDNYGYTF. Written as DNA, the CDR3 is TGTGCCAGCAGCTTGGGAGTGGAAGATAACTATGGCTACACCTTC. The V call is TRBV7-6, the J call TRBJ1-2; D uncertain. The length of the CDR3 is 15 residues. Germline V gene lookup returns CDR1 SGHVS and CDR2 FNYEAQ. Trimming took off 3 bases at V and 1 base at J, with 12 bases between the two ends.

This clone was picked up one time. This chain connects TRBV5-1 to TRBJ2-2; D ambiguous. The CDR3 sequence is 14 residues long. Germline assignment: CDR1 SGHRS and CDR2 YFSETQ. Trimming pared 2 bases from V and 6 bases from J, leaving 11 bases between. CDR3: CASSFRLDPGELFF. DNA of the CDR3: TGCGCCAGCAGCTTCAGACTTGATCCCGGGGAGCTGTTTTTT.

This clone was detected only a few times. The chain joins TRBV28 to TRBJ2-2; 7 bases agree with TRBD1. CDR1 and CDR2 (germline): MDHEN, SYDVKM. This CDR3 has 15 residues. The V segment lost 5 bases and the J segment 7 bases; nucleotides outside the gene matches: 10. The chain's CDR3 is CASSGKDRVVGELFF. The CDR3 nucleotides are TGTGCCAGCAGTGGGAAAGACAGGGTAGTCGGGGAGCTGTTTTTT. The whole variable domain, remainder taken from reference TRBV28 and TRBJ2-2, is DVKVTQSSRYLVKRTGEKVFLECVQDMDHENMFWYRQDPGLGLRLIYFSYDVKMKEKGDIPEGYSVSREKKERFSLILESASTNQTSMYLCASSGKDRVVGELFFGEGSRLTVL.

The chain joins TRBV7-8 to TRBJ2-7; perhaps TRBD2 as D (5 bases). CDR1 and CDR2 from the germline V gene are SGHVS and FQNEAQ. The CDR3 extends over 13 amino acids. V was pared by 5 bases and J by 7 bases, with 15 bases between. The CDR3: CASSPPGSGEQYF. In DNA form, the CDR3 reads TGTGCCAGCAGCCCTCCGGGGTCGGGGGAGCAGTACTTC.

The chain links TRBV13 to TRBJ2-7, with D possibly being TRBD2 (5 bases). The CDR3 sequence is 14 residues long. CDR1 PRHDT and CDR2 FYEKMQ come from the germline V gene (reference sequence). V shed 5 bases and J shed 2 bases, with 13 bases lying between them. The CDR3: CASSPDFTTYEQYF. The DNA for the CDR3 is TGTGCCAGCAGCCCGGACTTCACTACCTACGAGCAGTACTTC.

The gene calls are TRBV27 and TRBJ1-6, with 9 bases aligning to TRBD1. The CDR3 has 18 residues. Germline V gene sequence: CDR1 MNHEY, CDR2 SMNVEV (reference sequence). The V segment lost 2 bases and the J segment 0 bases; nucleotides outside the gene matches: 5. The CDR3 region is CASSLRQGDRSYNSPLHF. CDR3 sequence (DNA): TGTGCCAGCAGTTTAAGACAGGGGGACCGCTCCTATAATTCACCCCTCCACTTT.

The chain recombines TRBV3-1 (or the pseudogene TRBV3-2) with TRBJ2-1, with 10 bases identical to TRBD2. V lost 3 bases to trimming and J lost 7 bases; unmatched junction nucleotides: 12. CDR1 is LGHDT and CDR2 is YNNKEL in the germline V gene (reference sequence). This CDR3 spans 17 amino acids. DNA for the CDR3: TGTGCCAGCAGCCAGGAGCCCGGGGGACTAGCGCTAAATGAGCAGTTCTTC. Translation: CASSQEPGGLALNEQFF.

CDR3 loop: CASSQDWTSGRWDEQFF. In nucleotides, the CDR3 is TGCGCCAGCAGCCAAGATTGGACTAGCGGGAGATGGGATGAGCAGTTCTTC. The V and J genes are TRBV4-1 and TRBJ2-1; TRBD2 aligns across 13 bases. The V segment lost 0 bases and the J segment 8 bases; nucleotides outside the gene matches: 7. This CDR3 region has 17 residues. Germline values: CDR1 MGHRA, CDR2 YSYEKL.

The chain couples TRBV29-1 to TRBJ1-2; 7 bases fit TRBD1. This CDR3 region has 14 residues. The V and J ends lost 6 bases and 4 bases, in that order; junction bases with no gene match: 11. CDR1 is SQVTM and CDR2 is ANQGSEA in the germline V gene. This CDR3 is CSVQRQGPGYGYTF. As DNA, the CDR3 is TGCAGCGTCCAAAGACAGGGACCGGGCTATGGCTACACCTTC.

This clone has more than one count but fewer than ten. V gene TRBV28 combines with J gene TRBJ2-1; TRBD2 matches at 11 bases. The CDR3 is 16 residues long. Germline V gives CDR1 MDHEN, CDR2 SYDVKM. The J segment lost 5 bases and the V segment lost 5 bases, leaving 8 bases of the junction unmatched. The CDR3 sequence is CASSVDAGLADNEQFF. In DNA, the CDR3 is TGTGCCAGCAGTGTCGATGCGGGACTAGCGGACAATGAGCAGTTCTTC. Looking up the rest from reference TRBV28 and TRBJ2-1 gives the full variable domain: DVKVTQSSRYLVKRTGEKVFLECVQDMDHENMFWYRQDPGLGLRLIYFSYDVKMKEKGDIPEGYSVSREKKERFSLILESASTNQTSMYLCASSVDAGLADNEQFFGPGTRLTVL.

The genes are TRBV7-9 and TRBJ2-5; possible D gene TRBD1, 6 bases. V dropped 5 bases and J dropped 5 bases, with 15 bases sitting between them. The CDR3 covers 14 residues. Germline CDR1 is SEHNR and CDR2 is FQNEAQ (reference sequence). As DNA, the CDR3 is TGTGCCAGCAGCCCAGGGGCAGTGGACGAGACCCAGTACTTC. Its protein is CASSPGAVDETQYF.

The chain links TRBV3-1 (or the pseudogene TRBV3-2) to TRBJ1-3, with 7 bases identical to TRBD1. The CDR3 is 16 residues long. CDR1 is LGHDT, CDR2 YNNKEL, per germline (reference sequence). With 1 base clipped from V and 1 base from J, the junction kept 4 bases outside the gene matches. The CDR3 is CASSQGTGASGNTIYF. For the CDR3, the DNA is TGTGCCAGCAGCCAAGGTACAGGGGCATCTGGAAACACCATATATTTT.

The chain couples TRBV12-3 or TRBV12-4 to TRBJ1-1; D uncertain. This CDR3 region has 13 residues. V lost 2 bases and J lost 4, with 8 bases in between. CDR3 bases: TGTGCCAGCAGTTTACAGCCTAGCACTGAAGCTTTCTTT. Translated, it gives CASSLQPSTEAFF.

The chain carries TRBV28 and TRBJ2-2; TRBD2 agrees at 7 bases. The CDR3 runs to 15 residues. V was pared by 4 bases and J by 0 bases, with 2 bases of the junction left unmatched. The germline V gene has CDR1 MDHEN and CDR2 SYDVKM. The CDR3, as DNA: TGTGCCAGCAGTTCCAGCGGGACGAACACCGGGGAGCTGTTTTTT. Its protein is CASSSSGTNTGELFF.

In DNA form, the CDR3 reads TGTGCCAGCAGCCAAGATCACGGGAACACTGAAGCTTTCTTT. It is translated as CASSQDHGNTEAFF. The chain uses TRBV3-1 (or the pseudogene TRBV3-2) and TRBJ1-1; D is uncertain. Germline CDR1 LGHDT, CDR2 YNNKEL (reference sequence). This CDR3 contains 14 residues. V was cut by 0 bases and J by 1 base, with 6 bases left in between.

The CDR3 nucleotides read TGTGCCACCAGTGACCCCCGACAGCTGAAGGAAGGCTACACCTTC. Protein product: CATSDPRQLKEGYTF. The chain uses TRBV24-1 and TRBJ1-2, with D maybe TRBD1 (5 bases). In germline, CDR1 is KGHDR, CDR2 SFDVKD. This CDR3 region has 15 residues. The V gene lost 4 bases and the J gene lost 8 bases, with 19 bases spanning the gap.

This chain connects TRBV27 to TRBJ1-6; D gene unclear. Germline CDR1 reads MNHEY; CDR2 reads SMNVEV (reference sequence). The length of the CDR3 is 14 residues. The CDR3 DNA reads TGTGCAAGCCGGGGAGGTTGGCATAATTCACCCCTCCACTTT. Its translation is CASRGGWHNSPLHF.

The rearrangement links TRBV20-1 to TRBJ1-5; no reliable D call. Trimming shortened V by 3 bases and J by 0 bases, and 12 bases separated the two germline ends. Per germline, CDR1 DFQATT and CDR2 SNEGSKA (reference sequence). CDR3 length: 15 residues. CDR3 in amino acids: CSASISKLSNQPQHF. CDR3 in DNA: TGCAGTGCTAGTATATCCAAACTTAGCAATCAGCCCCAGCATTTT.

The chain recombines TRBV27 with TRBJ2-7; 8 bases are shared with TRBD1. Germline V gene lookup returns CDR1 MNHEY and CDR2 SMNVEV (reference sequence). This CDR3 spans 15 amino acids. The V segment lost 8 bases and the J segment 4 bases; nucleotides outside the gene matches: 13. CDR3 DNA: TGTGCCAGCTCGAGAAGGGGGACAGGAGGGTACGAGCAGTACTTC. Translated: CASSRRGTGGYEQYF.

The chain links TRBV16 to TRBJ2-2; 7 bases match TRBD1. From germline, CDR1 is KGHSY and CDR2 FQNENV. This CDR3 is built from 15 residues. J lost 5 bases, V lost 6 bases, and 9 bases had no gene match. The DNA for the CDR3 is TGTGCCAGCAGTCTAACAGGGGCCTCAACCGGGGAGCTGTTTTTT. As protein: CASSLTGASTGELFF.

Only a few counts were recorded for this clone. This chain connects TRBV7-9 to TRBJ2-5; TRBD2 is a possible D gene (5 bases). The CDR3 is 17 amino acids. Germline V CDR1 and CDR2: SEHNR, FQNEAQ (reference sequence). With 1 base removed from V and 5 bases from J, the gap between germline ends came to 20 bases. The CDR3 is CASSLELAANLAETQYF. The CDR3 nucleotides read TGTGCCAGCAGCTTAGAATTAGCCGCGAACCTAGCCGAGACCCAGTACTTC.

V is TRBV28 and J is TRBJ1-5; 7 bases agree with TRBD1. V dropped 2 bases and J dropped 1; count of bases not matched to a gene: 2. The CDR3 is 15 residues long. CDR1 MDHEN and CDR2 SYDVKM come from the germline V gene. The chain's CDR3 is CASSLPTGSNQPQHF. The DNA for the CDR3 is TGTGCCAGCAGTTTACCGACAGGGAGCAATCAGCCCCAGCATTTT.